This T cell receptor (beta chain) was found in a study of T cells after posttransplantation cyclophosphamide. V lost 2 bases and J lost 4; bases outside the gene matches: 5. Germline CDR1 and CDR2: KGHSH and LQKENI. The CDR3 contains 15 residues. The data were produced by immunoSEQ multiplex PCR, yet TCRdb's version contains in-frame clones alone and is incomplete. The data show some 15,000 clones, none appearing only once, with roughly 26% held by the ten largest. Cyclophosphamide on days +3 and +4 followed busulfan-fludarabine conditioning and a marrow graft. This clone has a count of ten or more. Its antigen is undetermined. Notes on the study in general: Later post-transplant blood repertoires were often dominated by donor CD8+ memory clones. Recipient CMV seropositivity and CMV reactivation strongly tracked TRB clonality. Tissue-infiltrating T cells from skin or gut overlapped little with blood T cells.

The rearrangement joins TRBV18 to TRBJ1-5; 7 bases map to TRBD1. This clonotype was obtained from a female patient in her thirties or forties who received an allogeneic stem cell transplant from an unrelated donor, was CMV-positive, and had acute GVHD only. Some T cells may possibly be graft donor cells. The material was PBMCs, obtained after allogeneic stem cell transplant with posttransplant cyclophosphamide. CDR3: CASSPTQGGNQPQHF. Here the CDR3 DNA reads TGTGCCAGCTCACCAACTCAGGGGGGAAATCAGCCCCAGCATTTT.